These T cell receptor beta chains were read from a single sample in a study of identical twins. TCRdb re-called the 5' RACE reads through MiXCR, storing one row per CDR3 protein. This table has more than 400,000 distinct CDR3 sequences, 12% to 15% appearing once. This sample was shared with a second study, whose subject was yellow fever vaccine responses in identical twins.

Sequenced input: CD4+ T cells sorted from blood. These receptors all come from a woman under 30 in good health. The CDR3 runs from the conserved cysteine through the conserved F or W. A D gene is named only where the DNA matches it firmly. Size is omitted from some rows. Given values are once, few, many or a class for expanded clones.

>NA|NA|TRBJ2-1|TRBV5-4
CASSLQGGRYEQFF
TGTGCCAGCAGCCTCCAGGGGGGGAGGTATGAGCAGTTCTTC
>NA|NA|TRBJ1-5|TRBV24-1
CATSRPGENQPQHF
TGTGCCACCAGTAGGCCAGGGGAGAATCAGCCCCAGCATTTT
>TRBD2|many|TRBJ2-1|TRBV2
CASRLAESNEQFF
TGTGCCAGCAGACTAGCGGAATCCAATGAGCAGTTCTTC
>NA|NA|TRBJ1-6|TRBV9
CASSETGTPTHNSPLHF
TGTGCCAGCAGCGAAACCGGGACCCCAACCCATAATTCACCCCTCCACTTT
>NA|NA|TRBJ2-1|TRBV5-1
CASSSDGGAYNEQFF
TGCGCCAGCAGCTCGGACGGTGGCGCCTACAATGAGCAGTTCTTC
>NA|few|TRBJ2-2|TRBV7-9
CASSLMQGNTGELFF
TGTGCCAGCAGCTTAATGCAGGGTAACACCGGGGAGCTGTTTTTT
>NA|few|TRBJ2-2|TRBV20-1
CSADRGHPHRGTGELFF
TGCAGTGCAGATCGGGGACACCCTCATAGGGGCACCGGGGAGCTGTTTTTT
>TRBD1|NA|TRBJ2-7|TRBV10-3
CAIRGTASYEQYF
TGTGCCATCAGAGGGACAGCCTCCTACGAGCAGTACTTC
>NA|many|TRBJ2-7|TRBV7-8
CASSSLDEQYF
TGTGCCAGCAGCTCACTGGACGAGCAGTACTTC
>NA|many|TRBJ2-2|TRBV12-3/TRBV12-4
CASSRAVGTGSTGELFF
TGTGCCAGCAGTCGAGCCGTGGGTACAGGTTCAACCGGGGAGCTGTTTTTT
>NA|few|TRBJ1-5|TRBV28
CASSPFRGSWPQHF
TGTGCCAGCAGTCCCTTTAGGGGTTCATGGCCCCAGCATTTT
>NA|few|TRBJ1-5|TRBV6-1
CASRRFPWGNQPQHF
TGTGCCAGCAGACGCTTTCCCTGGGGCAATCAGCCCCAGCATTTT
>TRBD1|few|TRBJ2-1|TRBV7-9
CASSLYRGQNEQFF
TGTGCCAGCAGCTTATACAGGGGACAAAATGAGCAGTTCTTC
>TRBD2|NA|TRBJ2-1|TRBV5-5
CASSQTSGRPNEQFF
TGTGCCAGCAGCCAGACTAGCGGGAGACCCAATGAGCAGTTCTTC
>NA|NA|TRBJ2-3|TRBV12-3/TRBV12-4
CASSHTVEVAMGAQYF
TGTGCCAGCAGCCACACGGTAGAGGTAGCCATGGGTGCGCAGTATTTT
>NA|NA|TRBJ1-6|TRBV27
CASSWWRHF
TGTGCCAGCAGTTGGTGGCGCCACTTT
>NA|NA|TRBJ1-5|TRBV7-9
CASSPQGVSNQPQHF
TGTGCCAGCAGCCCACAGGGAGTGAGCAATCAGCCCCAGCATTTT